This TCR beta chain was obtained from a study of blood T cell repertoires in COVID-19. Overall study context: T cells, B-cell-depleted T cells, or PBMCs provided the cDNA or gDNA that served as material.

Source study methods: Reference gene primers were amplified, and this amplification served to estimate nucleated cell counts. Clones were read by immunoSEQ multiplex PCR, and TCRdb kept only the in-frame ones, dropping some. Clone size and V and J calls were adopted from that table, with D and trimming inferred from the DNA. The sample records 350,000 to 450,000 clones, 75% to 90% being singletons. The CDR3 totals 16 residues. Either two negative PCRs, clearance, or symptom resolution qualified Cohort 3 donors as recovered. The sequenced sample consisted of PBMCs or T cells enriched from blood (not recorded which). The chain is built from TRBV21-1 and TRBJ2-2; the DNA was not compared with TRBD1, the D call given in the table. TRBV21-1 is noted as a pseudogene. The TCR comes from a woman in her 50s who had recovered from COVID-19. The CDR3 DNA is TGTGCCAGCAGCTTTGGGACAGGCCCTAACACCGGGGAGCTGTTTTTT. Protein product: CASSFGTGPNTGELFF.